This T cell receptor (beta chain) emerged from a study of blood T cells in healthy people across ages. Combining a sample-barcoded 5' primer with a J-beta primer mix, a second PCR ran for about 7 to 11 cycles. TCRdb reanalysed the 5' RACE reads using MiXCR and keeps one entry per CDR3 protein. Among some 750,000 distinct CDR3 sequences listed, roughly 20% were seen once. Regarding this clonotype: Its specificity is not known.

The V end was cut by 2 bases, the J end by 4 bases, with 19 bases between. CDR3 length: 17 amino acids. General observations from the study: Fewer expanded clones and more diversity marked long-lived versus aged donors. Observed TCR beta diversity per million T cells went down as age went up. This fall followed a roughly linear course with age.

Investigators took 8.5 to 10 milliliters of peripheral blood from every donor. This sequence originates from a man aged 65 to 85 in good health. This chain links TRBV12-3 or TRBV12-4 with TRBJ2-3; either TRBD1 or TRBD2 may fit D (7 bases each). Material: blood. CDR3 DNA: TGTGCCAGCAGTTTAAGGATTGGGGGAGGGGGCGCAGATACGCAGTATTTT. Translation: CASSLRIGGGGADTQYF.